This T cell receptor beta chain was sequenced in a study of T cell repertoires in cytomegalovirus infection. Study context: Both CMV infection and a matching HLA type were indicated by public TCR beta signatures.

The germline CDR1 and CDR2 sequences are SQVTM and ANQGSEA. CDR3 length: 12 amino acids. V lost 6 bases, J lost 10 bases, and 16 bases lay in between. TCRdb redid the calling of the reads with MiXCR, one entry per CDR3 protein. In the table there are 400,000 to 550,000 distinct CDR3 sequences, about 11% of which are singletons. The clonotype comes from a human donor in good health (CMV status not recorded). Some clones in this sample may be carry-over from other donors' samples. This chain uses TRBV29-1 with TRBJ2-1; tentative D call: TRBD1 (7 bases). Sequencing input: PBMCs. The CDR3 here is CSVHGGGTEQFF. CDR3 coding DNA: TGCAGCGTACACGGAGGGGGCACCGAGCAGTTCTTC.